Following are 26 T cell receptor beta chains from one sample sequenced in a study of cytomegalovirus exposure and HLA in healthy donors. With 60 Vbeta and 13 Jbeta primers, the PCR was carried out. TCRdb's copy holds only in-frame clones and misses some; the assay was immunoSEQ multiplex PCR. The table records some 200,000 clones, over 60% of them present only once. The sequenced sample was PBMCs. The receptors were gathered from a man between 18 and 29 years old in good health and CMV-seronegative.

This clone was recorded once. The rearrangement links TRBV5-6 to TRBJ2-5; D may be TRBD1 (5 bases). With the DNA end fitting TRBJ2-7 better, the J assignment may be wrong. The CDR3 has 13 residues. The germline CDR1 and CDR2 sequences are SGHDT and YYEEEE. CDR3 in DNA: TGTGCCAGCAGCTTGGTGGACAACTACGAGCAGTACTTC. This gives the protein CASSLVDNYEQYF.

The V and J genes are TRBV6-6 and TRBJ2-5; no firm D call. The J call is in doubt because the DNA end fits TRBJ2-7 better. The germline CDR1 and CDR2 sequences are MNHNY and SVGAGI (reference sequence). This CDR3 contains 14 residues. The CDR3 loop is CASSYSGQLYEQYF. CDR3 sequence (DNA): TGTGCCAGCAGTTACTCGGGCCAGCTGTACGAGCAGTACTTC.

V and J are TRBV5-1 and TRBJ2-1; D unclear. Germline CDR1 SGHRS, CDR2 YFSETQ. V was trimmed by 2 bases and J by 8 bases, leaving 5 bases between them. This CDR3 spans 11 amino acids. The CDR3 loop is CASSFSYEQFF. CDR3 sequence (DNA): TGCGCCAGCAGCTTCAGTTATGAGCAGTTCTTC.

CDR3 protein: CASSLTRGSGRAETDTQYF. In nucleotides, the CDR3 is TGCGCCAGCAGCTTGACCCGAGGTAGCGGGAGGGCCGAGACAGATACGCAGTATTTT. This chain connects TRBV5-1 to TRBJ2-3; 11 bases fit TRBD2. Germline loops: CDR1 SGHRS, CDR2 YFSETQ. Losses at the gene ends were 1 base for V and 3 bases for J; bases not matched to a gene: 13. The CDR3 sequence is 19 residues long. Variable domain in full (rest from reference TRBV5-1 and TRBJ2-3): KAGVTQTPRYLIKTRGQQVTLSCSPISGHRSVSWYQQTPGQGLQFLFEYFSETQRNKGNFPGRFSGRQFSNSRSEMNVSTLELGDSALYLCASSLTRGSGRAETDTQYFGPGTRLTVL.

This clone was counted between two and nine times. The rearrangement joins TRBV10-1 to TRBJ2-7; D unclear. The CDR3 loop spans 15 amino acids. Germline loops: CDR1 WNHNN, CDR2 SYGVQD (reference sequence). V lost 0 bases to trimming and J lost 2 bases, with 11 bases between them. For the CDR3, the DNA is TGCGCCAGCAGTGAGTCTGCCGGAGAAACCTACGAGCAGTACTTC. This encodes CASSESAGETYEQYF.

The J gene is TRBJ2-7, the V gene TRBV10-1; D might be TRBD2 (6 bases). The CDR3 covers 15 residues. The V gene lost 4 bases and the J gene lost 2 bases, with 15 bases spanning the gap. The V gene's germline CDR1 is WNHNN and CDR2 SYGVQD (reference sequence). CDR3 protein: CASSAGGGGPYEQYF. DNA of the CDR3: TGCGCCAGCAGTGCCGGCGGAGGAGGGCCCTACGAGCAGTACTTC.

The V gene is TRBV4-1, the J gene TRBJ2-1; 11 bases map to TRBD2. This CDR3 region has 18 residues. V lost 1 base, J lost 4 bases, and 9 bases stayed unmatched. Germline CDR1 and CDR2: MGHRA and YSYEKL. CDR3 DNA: TGCGCCAGCAGCCAAGTGGTAGCGGGACTAGCGGTATACAATGAGCAGTTCTTC. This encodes CASSQVVAGLAVYNEQFF.

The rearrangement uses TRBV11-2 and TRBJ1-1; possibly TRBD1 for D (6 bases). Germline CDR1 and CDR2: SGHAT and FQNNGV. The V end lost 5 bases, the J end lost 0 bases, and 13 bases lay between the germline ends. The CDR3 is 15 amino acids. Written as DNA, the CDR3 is TGTGCCAGCAGCATTACCGGGACATTGAACACTGAAGCTTTCTTT. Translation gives CASSITGTLNTEAFF.

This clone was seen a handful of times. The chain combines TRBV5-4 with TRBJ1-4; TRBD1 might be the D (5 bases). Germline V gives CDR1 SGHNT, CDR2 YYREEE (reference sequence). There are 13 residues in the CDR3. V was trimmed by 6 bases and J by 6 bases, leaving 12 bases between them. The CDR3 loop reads CASTGNLDEKLFF. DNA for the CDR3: TGTGCCAGCACAGGGAACCTCGATGAAAAACTGTTTTTT. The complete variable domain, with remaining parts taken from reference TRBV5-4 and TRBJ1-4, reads ETGVTQSPTHLIKTRGQQVTLRCSSQSGHNTVSWYQQALGQGPQFIFQYYREEENGRGNFPPRFSGLQFPNYSSELNVNALELDDSALYLCASTGNLDEKLFFGSGTQLSVL.

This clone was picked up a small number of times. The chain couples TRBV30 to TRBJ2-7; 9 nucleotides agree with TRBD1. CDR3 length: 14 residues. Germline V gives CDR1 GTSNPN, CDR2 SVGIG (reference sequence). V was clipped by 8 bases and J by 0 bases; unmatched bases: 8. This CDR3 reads CAGGRDRDSYEQYF. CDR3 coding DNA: TGTGCCGGAGGCCGGGACAGGGACTCCTACGAGCAGTACTTC.

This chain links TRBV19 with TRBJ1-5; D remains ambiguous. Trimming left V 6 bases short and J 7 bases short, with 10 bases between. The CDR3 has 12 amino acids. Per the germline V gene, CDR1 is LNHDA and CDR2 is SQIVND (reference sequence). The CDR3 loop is CASSYRRQPQHF. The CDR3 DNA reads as TGTGCCAGTAGCTACAGAAGGCAGCCCCAGCATTTT.

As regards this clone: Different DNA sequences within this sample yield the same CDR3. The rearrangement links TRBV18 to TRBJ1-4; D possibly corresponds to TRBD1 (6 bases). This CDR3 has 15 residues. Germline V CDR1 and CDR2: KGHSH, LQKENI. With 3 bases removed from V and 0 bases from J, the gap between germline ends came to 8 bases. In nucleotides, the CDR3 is TGTGCCAGCTCACCCAGGACAGCAACTAATGAAAAACTGTTTTTT. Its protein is CASSPRTATNEKLFF.

CDR3 DNA sequence: TGCAGCGTTAAGGGAGGGGACCAAGAGACCCAGTACTTC. This encodes CSVKGGDQETQYF. The rearrangement joins TRBV29-1 to TRBJ2-5, with TRBD2 matching over 7 bases. This CDR3 comprises 13 residues. Losses at the gene ends were 5 bases for V and 0 bases for J; bases not matched to a gene: 3. Germline V gene data show CDR1 as SQVTM and CDR2 as ANQGSEA. The entire variable domain, with the rest obtained from reference TRBV29-1 and TRBJ2-5, is as follows: SAVISQKPSRDICQRGTSLTIQCQVDSQVTMMFWYRQQPGQSLTLIATANQGSEATYESGFVIDKFPISRPNLTFSTLTVSNMSPEDSSIYLCSVKGGDQETQYFGPGTRLLVL.

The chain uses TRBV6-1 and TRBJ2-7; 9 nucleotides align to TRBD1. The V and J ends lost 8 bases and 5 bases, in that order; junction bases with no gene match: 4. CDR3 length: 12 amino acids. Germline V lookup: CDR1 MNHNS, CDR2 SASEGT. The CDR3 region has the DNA TGTGCCAGCGGGGACAGGGTAAACGAGCAGTACTTC. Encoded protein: CASGDRVNEQYF.

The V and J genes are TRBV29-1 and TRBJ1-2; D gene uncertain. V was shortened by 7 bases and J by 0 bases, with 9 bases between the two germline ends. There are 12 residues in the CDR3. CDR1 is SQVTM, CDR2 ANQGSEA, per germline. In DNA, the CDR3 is TGCAGCGCGAGGTACACTAACTATGGCTACACCTTC. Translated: CSARYTNYGYTF.

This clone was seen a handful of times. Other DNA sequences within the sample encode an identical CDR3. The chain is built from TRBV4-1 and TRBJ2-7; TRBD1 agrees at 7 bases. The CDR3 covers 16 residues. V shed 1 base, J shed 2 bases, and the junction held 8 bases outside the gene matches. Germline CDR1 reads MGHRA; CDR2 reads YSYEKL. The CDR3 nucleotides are TGCGCCAGCAGCCAAGGGGCGGACAGGATCACCTACGAGCAGTACTTC. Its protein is CASSQGADRITYEQYF.

CDR3 coding DNA: TGTGCCTGGCGCGAAAGGAACACTGAAGCTTTCTTT. Its translation is CAWRERNTEAFF. The rearrangement joins TRBV30 to TRBJ1-1; D remains ambiguous. This CDR3 has 12 residues. The V gene's germline CDR1 is GTSNPN and CDR2 SVGIG (reference sequence). Trimming shortened V by 5 bases and J by 1 base, and 8 bases separated the two germline ends.

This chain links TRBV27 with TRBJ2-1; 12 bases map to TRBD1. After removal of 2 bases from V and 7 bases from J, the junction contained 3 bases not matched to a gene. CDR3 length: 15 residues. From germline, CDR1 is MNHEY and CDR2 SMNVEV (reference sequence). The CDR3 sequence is CASSLGTGGWNEQFF. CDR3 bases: TGTGCCAGCAGTTTAGGGACAGGGGGCTGGAATGAGCAGTTCTTC.

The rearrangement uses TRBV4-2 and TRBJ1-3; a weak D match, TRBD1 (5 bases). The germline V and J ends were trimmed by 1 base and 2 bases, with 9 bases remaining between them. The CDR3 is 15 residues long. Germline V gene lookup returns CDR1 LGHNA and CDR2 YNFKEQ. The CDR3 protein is CASSQAGRTGNTIYF. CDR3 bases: TGTGCCAGCAGCCAAGCAGGGAGGACTGGAAACACCATATATTTT.

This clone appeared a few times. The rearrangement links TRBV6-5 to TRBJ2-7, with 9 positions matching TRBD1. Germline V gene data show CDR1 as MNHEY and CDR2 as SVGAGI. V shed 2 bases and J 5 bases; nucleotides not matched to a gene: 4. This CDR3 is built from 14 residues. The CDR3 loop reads CASSYRGQGHEQYF. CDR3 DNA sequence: TGTGCCAGCAGTTACAGGGGACAGGGACACGAGCAGTACTTC.

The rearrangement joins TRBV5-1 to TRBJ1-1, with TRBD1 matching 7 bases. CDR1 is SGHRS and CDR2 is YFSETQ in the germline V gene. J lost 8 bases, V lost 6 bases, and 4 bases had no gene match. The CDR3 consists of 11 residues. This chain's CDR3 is CASTATGEAFF. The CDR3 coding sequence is TGCGCCAGCACCGCGACAGGGGAAGCTTTCTTT. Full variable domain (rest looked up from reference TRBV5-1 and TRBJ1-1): KAGVTQTPRYLIKTRGQQVTLSCSPISGHRSVSWYQQTPGQGLQFLFEYFSETQRNKGNFPGRFSGRQFSNSRSEMNVSTLELGDSALYLCASTATGEAFFGQGTRLTVV.

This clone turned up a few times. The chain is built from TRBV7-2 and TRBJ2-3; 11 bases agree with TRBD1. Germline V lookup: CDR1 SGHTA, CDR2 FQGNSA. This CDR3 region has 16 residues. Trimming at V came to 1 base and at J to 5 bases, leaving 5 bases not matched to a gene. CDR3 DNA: TGTGCCAGCAGCTTAGAATGGGGACAGGGGGAAGATACGCAGTATTTT. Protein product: CASSLEWGQGEDTQYF.

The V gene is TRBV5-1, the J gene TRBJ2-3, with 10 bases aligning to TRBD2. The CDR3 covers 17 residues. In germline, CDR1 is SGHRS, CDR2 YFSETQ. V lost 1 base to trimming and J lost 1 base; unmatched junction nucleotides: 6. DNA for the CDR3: TGCGCCAGCAGCTTGTATGTAGGGACTAGCGGCACAGATACGCAGTATTTT. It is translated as CASSLYVGTSGTDTQYF.

This CDR3 reads CAWGLAQREQYF. As DNA, the CDR3 is TGTGCCTGGGGACTAGCCCAACGCGAGCAGTACTTC. V is TRBV30 and J is TRBJ2-7, with 8 positions matching TRBD2. The CDR3 has 12 residues. Germline loops: CDR1 GTSNPN, CDR2 SVGIG (reference sequence). The ends lost 5 bases at V and 6 bases at J; junction bases unmatched: 6.

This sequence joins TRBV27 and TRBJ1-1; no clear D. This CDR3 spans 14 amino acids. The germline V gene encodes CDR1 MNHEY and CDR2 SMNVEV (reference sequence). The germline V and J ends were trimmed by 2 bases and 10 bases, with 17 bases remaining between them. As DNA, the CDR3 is TGTGCCAGCAGTTTACGTTTTGGCGGCACGGGAGCTTTCTTT. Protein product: CASSLRFGGTGAFF.

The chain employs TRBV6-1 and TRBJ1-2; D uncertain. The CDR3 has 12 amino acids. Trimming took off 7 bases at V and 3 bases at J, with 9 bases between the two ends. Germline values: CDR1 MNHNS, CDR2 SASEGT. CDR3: CASKRNDYGYTF. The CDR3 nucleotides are TGTGCCAGCAAGCGGAACGACTATGGCTACACCTTC.